This T cell receptor beta chain originates from a study of cytomegalovirus exposure and HLA in healthy donors (dated by TCRdb to the late 2010s). As for the study more broadly: An earlier analysis of approximately 590 of the donors reported about 290 Gb of sequence data and some 100 million unique TCR beta sequences from some 180 million T cells. An early release covering 550 to 700 HLA-typed donors comprised roughly 300 gigabases of sequencing data and around 80 million unique TCR sequences. The genetic ancestry cluster associated with self-reported Caucasian donors included 81% of the roughly 400 genotyped donors. The study was designed to test whether signatures of past pathogen exposure could be identified by cataloging public T cell receptors. The T cell repertoires of 666 subjects were profiled by immunosequencing and related to cytomegalovirus serostatus. In addition to the first cohort of approximately 670 subjects, a separate validation cohort of 100 to 150 different subjects was used. High-throughput TCR immunosequencing, statistical association of individual TCRs with disease status, and machine learning were combined to predict cytomegalovirus infection status. To study patterns of TCR occurrence, a later analysis re-analyzed previously published TCR beta repertoires from 600 to 750 donors and added high-resolution HLA genotyping. In the later analysis, no new phenotypic data were used to find candidate immune exposures; instead, reliance was placed on TCR beta sequences and their occurrence across donors. An earlier analysis of roughly 580 of the donors used high-throughput TCR beta sequencing to judge whether each TCR beta V gene segment behaved as functional or pseudogenic. Alongside the repertoire data, information on donor age, sex, ethnicity and CMV serostatus was compiled. Genome-wide SNP genotypes for about 60% of the 666 donors were used in a later genetic analysis, which treated that subset as a discovery cohort. Every discovery cohort repertoire had been produced on one sequencing platform. HLA typing included class I and class II loci at four-digit resolution. Typing coverage varied by locus: about 620-630 donors for A, B, C, DRB1 and DQB1; more than 500 for DQA1; 606 for DPA1; roughly 450 for DPB1. Because of strong linkage in the cohort, five DR-DQ haplotypes were treated as single units for association and clustering. On average, around 230,000 unique TCR beta nucleotide sequences were sequenced per donor among 300 to 500 genotyped donors of the cohort, with around 19% of those sequences being non-productive. On the study overall, not on this receptor specifically: A later analysis found that HLA-associated TCR beta chains were more clonally expanded and had lower generation probabilities than equally common non-associated chains. The study gave a list of 150 to 200 TCR beta chains associated with cytomegalovirus. Because HLA typing was missing for some donors at each locus, association tests included only the typed subset. Cytomegalovirus status was reported to be diagnosed by the classifier with high specificity and sensitivity in both the original and validation cohorts. Linkage disequilibrium might explain the correlated functional status among segregating V segments, but an unknown experimental factor could not be ruled out. V-gene and J-gene trimming of TCR beta chains was associated with a missense DCLRE1C variant in a later genetic analysis, and the association was replicated in an independent cohort. The earlier analysis of a few hundred of the donors excluded over 15 rarely observed V segments, including chromosome 9 orphons, because counts were too low. Presence/absence analyses assumed roughly uniform sequencing depth across donors, an assumption that may not hold. According to a later analysis, most CMV-associated TCR beta chains appeared to be HLA-restricted, and the HLA associations seemed to be driven largely by CMV exposure. Most TCR sequences were observed very rarely across donors, whereas some public TCRs were present in many individuals. According to a later analysis, TCR association rates differed among HLA loci, with DRB1 alleles showing the most associated TCRs and HLA-C alleles showing the fewest. CMV serostatus was the only immune exposure information available for the cohort. Specific HLA alleles were associated with 15,000 to 20,000 TCR beta sequences at a false discovery rate of 0.05 in a later analysis. A further reported finding was that TCR beta sequences accurately predicted the HLA-A and HLA-B alleles for most subjects in the first cohort. The cohort was sequenced for TCR beta chains only, and without alpha or paired-chain data the features that could be detected were limited. The authors suggested that the approach could potentially be generalized to other disease states and immunological phenotypes. In a later genetic analysis, fewer N-insertions in productive TCRs were reported among donors in an Asian-associated ancestry cluster than the roughly 700-donor mean. In an earlier analysis of roughly 500 of the donors, most TCR beta V segments appeared in productive rearrangements about 90% or about 30% of the time, broadly matching IMGT annotations. According to a later analysis, parvovirus B19, influenza, CMV and Epstein-Barr virus appeared linked to several top co-occurrence clusters. A cluster of highly shared sequence variants was judged likely to be a technical artifact of the sequencing pipeline. When HLA alleles, especially DR and DQ, strongly co-occurred, attributing TCR associations to individual alleles was difficult. Because the 87-base-pair reads could not distinguish some IMGT-functional V segments, including TRBV6-2 and TRBV6-3, those segments were excluded. In vitro tests confirmed that three of the cytomegalovirus-associated TCR beta chains recognize cytomegalovirus antigens.

Library preparation employed the immunoSEQ multiplex PCR assay. For the multiplex PCR, a mixture combining 60 forward primers for TCR Vbeta segments and 13 reverse primers for TCR Jbeta segments was used. The CDR3 region of rearranged TCR beta genes was amplified from genomic DNA with a multiplex PCR assay. The amplified TCR beta libraries were sequenced on the Illumina HiSeq System as 87-base-pair reads. Processing in the source paper ran as follows. Across the roughly 640 repertoires, a later analysis counted tens of millions of unique TCR beta chains, 9.5 million to 12 million of which were shared by at least two donors. Raw reads were error-corrected and collapsed into unique sequences by a nearest-neighbor algorithm in which closely related sequences were merged to remove PCR and sequencing errors. CDR3 sequences were aligned to IMGT reference sequences to assign V, D and J gene segments. For a sequence to be retained, a match of at least six nucleotides was required to both a V gene segment and a J gene segment. A rearrangement counted as productive if the CDR3 had no stop codons and remained in frame with V and J, and every other rearrangement counted as non-productive. CDR3 was defined according to IMGT convention as the region running from the second conserved V-encoded cysteine to the conserved J-encoded phenylalanine. The earlier analysis of about 560 of the donors excluded any sequence lacking an unambiguous match to a single V gene segment. An earlier analysis of 587 of the donors called V segments functional above 56.7% productive rearrangements and segregating when the between-donor standard deviation exceeded 5%. To diagnose cytomegalovirus status from the catalog of TCR beta chain sequences, a statistical classification framework was built. In a later analysis, TCR nucleotide sequences were compared against IMGT/GENE-DB human TR gene sequences so that V and J genes could be assigned. A later analysis assigned CDR3 sequences and most-parsimonious VDJ recombination scenarios with the TCRdist pipeline. A later analysis defined each TCR beta chain by its CDR3 amino acid sequence plus V-gene family, and excluded reads lacking a unique V-gene family. In a later analysis, several hundred highly shared, low-generation-probability nucleotide sequences were removed to address suspected cross-contamination and a sequencing artifact. A later analysis calculated a clonal expansion index for each public chain from normalized within-repertoire ranks of inferred template counts. In a later analysis, generation probabilities were computed with a VDJ recombination model fitted to out-of-frame rearrangements, and the resulting probabilities were checked against IGoR. A later analysis scored TCR-TCR, TCR-HLA and TCR-CMV co-occurrence with hypergeometric tests, applying a repertoire-size bias correction to TCR pairs. A later analysis estimated false discovery rates by permuting HLA or CMV assignments 20 times. In a later analysis, co-occurring TCRs were grouped with DBSCAN, and TCRdist sequence similarity was added when clustering was performed within HLA-allele-positive subsets. Repertoires with fewer than 30,000 or more than 120,000 public chains, plus five repertoires with anomalous nucleotide sharing, were excluded from co-occurrence clustering. TCRdb carries this immuneACCESS record with in-frame sequences only. Its versions omit some clonotypes, under half of them owing to an unresolved V gene in the studies checked, with the rest unexplained. D and trimming come from the DNA, and the V and J calls and clone size come from that table. For this sample there are 150,000 to 200,000 clones; approximately 80% appear just once. Over 3% of the sample is in the top ten clones.

In this sample, this clone turned up once. This clone's antigen is unknown. Base qualities were left out, and no much larger clone turns up one base away. From the cysteine up to the phenylalanine, the CDR3 has a length of 16 residues. CDR3 DNA only is kept here, 48 bases in frame from base 1. Via the germline V gene, CDR1 is MNHNS and CDR2 SASEGT. Clipping removes 2 bases from V and 6 bases from J, with 10 as the unmatched junction base count. The cohort was made up of 666 healthy bone marrow donors. Cohort members were all nominally healthy when sampled, although unrecorded immune exposures were likely present. The donor was CMV seronegative and was included in the group of 352 seronegative cohort members. A peripheral blood sample was provided by each donor, and peripheral blood mononuclear cells were used for TCR beta sequencing. Genomic DNA extraction from the blood cell samples was performed with the Qiagen DNeasy Blood Extraction Kit.

The chain joins TRBV6-1 to TRBJ1-5; TRBD1 matches 7 bases in the middle. Sequencing was performed on PBMCs. The source of this sequence is a male donor in good health and CMV-seronegative. The nucleotide sequence is given as TGTGCCAGCAGTGAACATCCGGCAGGGGGGATTCAGCCCCAGCATTTT. It specifies CASSEHPAGGIQPQHF.